This note documents a single T cell receptor (beta chain) sequence. No cognate antigen has been identified for it. No quality values exist for individual bases; no much larger clone is one base distant. The data are from a study of blood T cells in healthy people across ages (dated by TCRdb to between 2014 and 2017). At the level of the whole study: In model experiments, template switching captured about one uniquely barcoded TCR beta cDNA molecule for every two T cells. Donors were grouped into four age groups: young (average roughly 15 years), middle-aged (over 35), aged (roughly 62) and long-lived (around 80). To avoid experimental bias, donors of different ages were randomly spread across the sequencing lanes. To track age-related changes in TCR beta repertoire diversity, the study relied on deep sequencing normalized with unique cDNA molecular identifiers. Two additional independent replicas of 1 million unique cDNA reads from the same blood draw were analyzed for two donors (one aged 18 to 30 and one aged 80 or older).

Libraries were built with 5' RACE. The sample was run on an Illumina HiSeq 2500. A second PCR of about 6 to 11 cycles was performed with a sample-barcoded 5' primer and a J-beta primer mix. A template-switch 5' adaptor carrying 12 random nucleotides introduced a unique molecular identifier onto each TCR beta cDNA molecule. Each sample yielded at least 2.5 million CDR3-containing paired-end reads. First-strand cDNA was synthesized from all RNA with the Mint cDNA synthesis kit, primed by a TRBC-specific oligonucleotide. Following uracil-DNA glycosylase treatment, a first 18-cycle PCR with universal primers M1SS and BC2_uni_R was performed on all cDNA. The paper's processing steps were these. Normalization of each sample was performed by random selection of 1 million high-quality reads, each carrying a distinct molecular identifier. Reads sharing molecular identifiers were discarded rather than binned into consensus sequences. MiTCR, with a Q25 quality threshold and the strictest error-elimination algorithm, was used for CDR3 identification, clonotype clustering and error correction. A nonparametric unseen species model with Euler transformation was used to estimate a lower bound on total TCR beta diversity. TCRdb cleaned the public reads at Q25 with fastp, built clones with MiXCR and kept in-frame beta chains. Every distinct CDR3 protein forms one entry, paired with its most common genes and DNA. Clone size and V and J calls follow TCRdb, not the original study. This sample lists about 760,000 distinct CDR3 sequences; roughly three fifths were detected once. Around 24% of the sample goes to the ten largest clones.

Systemically healthy Caucasian individuals from Russia, some 36 in total and aged about 6 to 100 years, were included as donors. Approximately 9.3 milliliters of peripheral blood were drawn from each donor into EDTA-treated Vacutainer tubes. Ficoll-Paque density-gradient centrifugation was used to isolate PBMCs, with at least 7 million obtained per sample. Total RNA, at least 6 micrograms per sample, was extracted from PBMCs with Trizol reagent. For every donor, flow cytometry on a PBMC aliquot measured the percentage of naive CD45RAhigh/CD27high T cells. Between the V and J ends, shortened by 1 base and 7 bases respectively, the junction contains 12 bases. The CDR1 and CDR2 encoded by the germline V gene are SQVTM and ANQGSEA. Taken from cysteine to phenylalanine, the CDR3 has 13 residues. Only CDR3 DNA is held: 39 bases, read in frame from base 1. Summary of the overall study and its limitations: Conclusive comparison of naive and antigen-experienced compartments was prevented by the profiling of bulk unsorted PBMCs. The percentage of naive T cells measured by flow cytometry correlated strongly with observed TCR beta diversity. The CMV infection status of donors was not known, potentially confounding age-related changes in expanded clonotypes. Compared with the aged group, the long-lived group had more naive CD4+ T cells, fewer expanded clones and increased TCR diversity, suggesting age selection. Observed TCR beta diversity per million T cells fell roughly linearly with age, and a significant reduction was already apparent by age roughly 40. Total diversity estimates from one million sequenced T cells were considered lower bounds and underestimates.

This TCR was recovered from a man between 35 and 55 years old in good health. This receptor chain uses TRBV29-1 and TRBJ2-3; the D gene lacks a confident call. What was sequenced was blood. The CDR3 region reads CSVEASVGYTQYF. The nucleotide sequence is TGCAGCGTTGAAGCCTCGGTGGGTTATACGCAGTATTTT.